The 12 T cell receptor beta chains reported below all come from one sample, sequenced in a study of T cell responses to AZD1222 COVID-19 vaccine. TCRdb's copy holds only in-frame clones and misses some; the assay was immunoSEQ multiplex PCR. This sample yields about 92,000 clones, of which approximately 86% are seen a single time; 9% to 12% belongs to the top ten. The material was peripheral blood, obtained on day 0 of MenACWY control vaccination. Receptor source: an adult in good health.

The chain links TRBV5-1 to TRBJ2-2, with 7 bases aligning to TRBD1. The trim removed 0 bases at V and 4 bases at J, leaving 9 bases unmatched. This CDR3 comprises 17 residues. Germline CDR1 SGHRS, CDR2 YFSETQ. The CDR3 nucleotides read TGCGCCAGCAGCTTGGCCACTTGGGACAGCAGCACCGGGGAGCTGTTTTTT. Its protein is CASSLATWDSSTGELFF.

This chain connects TRBV5-4 to TRBJ2-3, with D possibly being TRBD2 (5 bases). The V end was cut by 2 bases, the J end by 1 base, with 11 bases between. This CDR3 contains 15 residues. Germline V gene lookup returns CDR1 SGHNT and CDR2 YYREEE (reference sequence). Here the CDR3 reads CASSLVSGGTDTQYF. Written as DNA, the CDR3 is TGTGCCAGCAGCTTAGTGTCCGGGGGCACAGATACGCAGTATTTT.

V and J are TRBV19 and TRBJ1-2; 9 nucleotides match TRBD1. This CDR3 has 18 residues. The junction had 18 bases not matched to a gene; V was cut back by 10 bases and J by 0 bases. Germline CDR1 LNHDA, CDR2 SQIVND (reference sequence). The chain's CDR3 is CATKLGGTGGAANYGYTF. CDR3 sequence (DNA): TGTGCCACCAAACTTGGGGGAACAGGGGGCGCAGCTAACTATGGCTACACCTTC.

This chain joins TRBV19 and TRBJ1-2, with 9 bases that match TRBD1. CDR1 is LNHDA and CDR2 is SQIVND in the germline V gene (reference sequence). The CDR3 consists of 16 residues. The junction had 10 bases not matched to a gene; V was cut back by 4 bases and J by 4 bases. The CDR3 DNA is TGTGCCAGTAGTAACCAACCGGGACAGGGAGGCTATGGCTACACCTTC. Translated, it gives CASSNQPGQGGYGYTF.

CDR3 bases: TGTGCCAGCAGTTTTGGCAGGGGTCTTGAAGCTTTCTTT. Its protein product is CASSFGRGLEAFF. The chain links TRBV27 to TRBJ1-1, with TRBD1 as a possible D gene (6 bases). The length of the CDR3 is 13 residues. CDR1 is MNHEY and CDR2 is SMNVEV in the germline V gene (reference sequence). V lost 3 bases, J lost 7 bases, and 12 bases lay in between.

The V call is TRBV6-5, the J call TRBJ1-5, with TRBD1 as a possible D gene (5 bases). The CDR3 contains 16 residues. Trimming pared 4 bases from V and 7 bases from J, leaving 20 bases between. Germline V gene lookup returns CDR1 MNHEY and CDR2 SVGAGI. The CDR3 loop reads CASSSRQTSSWQPQHF. CDR3 DNA: TGTGCCAGCAGTTCACGACAGACCTCTTCTTGGCAGCCCCAGCATTTT.

V and J are TRBV5-1 and TRBJ1-1, with 8 bases aligning to TRBD1. CDR1 SGHRS and CDR2 YFSETQ come from the germline V gene. Trimming cost V 4 bases and J 5 bases; bases outside gene matches: 13. The CDR3 spans 16 residues. This CDR3 reads CASSPRTGREATEAFF. Written as DNA, the CDR3 is TGCGCCAGCAGCCCGCGGACAGGGAGGGAAGCTACTGAAGCTTTCTTT.

This clone was observed once. The chain recombines TRBV19 with TRBJ2-2; the D gene is possibly TRBD1 (5 bases). V lost 4 bases and J 7 bases, leaving 16 bases between the germline ends. This CDR3 is built from 15 residues. Germline CDR1 reads LNHDA; CDR2 reads SQIVND (reference sequence). The chain's CDR3 is CASSSSTGALGELFF. Here the CDR3 DNA reads TGTGCCAGTAGTAGTTCAACAGGAGCCCTCGGGGAGCTGTTTTTT.

Here the CDR3 reads CASSLDTLQNQPQHF. The CDR3 DNA follows: TGTGCCAGCAGTCTGGACACGTTACAGAATCAGCCCCAGCATTTT. The chain combines TRBV2 with TRBJ1-5; D perhaps matches TRBD1 (5 bases). The CDR3 covers 15 residues. Germline values: CDR1 SNHLY, CDR2 FYNNEI. Deletions cut 5 bases from V and 4 bases from J, with 15 bases between.

This chain joins TRBV23-1 and TRBJ2-5; unclear D gene. TRBV23-1 is given ORF status, its function remaining uncertain. This CDR3 is 12 amino acids long. V lost 10 bases, J lost 2 bases, and 11 bases lay in between. CDR3 sequence reads: CATTTDQETQYF. In DNA form, the CDR3 reads TGCGCCACCACGACTGATCAAGAGACCCAGTACTTC.

This chain connects TRBV28 to TRBJ1-3; no clear D gene. Germline V gene lookup returns CDR1 MDHEN and CDR2 SYDVKM. Trimming cost V 5 bases and J 4 bases, with 15 bases left between them. The CDR3 covers 15 residues. CDR3 sequence: CASSPRGSGGNTIYF. CDR3 sequence (DNA): TGTGCCAGCAGTCCCCGGGGTTCAGGAGGAAACACCATATATTTT.

The rearrangement joins TRBV4-1 to TRBJ1-1; D unclear. The V gene lost 0 bases and the J gene lost 4 bases, with 12 bases spanning the gap. The CDR3 runs to 15 residues. Germline V CDR1 and CDR2: MGHRA, YSYEKL. The CDR3, as DNA: TGCGCCAGCAGCCAAGACCCCAGCGGAGGCACTGAAGCTTTCTTT. Translated, it gives CASSQDPSGGTEAFF.